The 23 T cell receptor beta chains presented below share a single source sample, sequenced in a study of human T cells and chemical hapten exposure. Specified time point: pre-sensitization, week 0. Sample treatment: therapeutic diphenylcyclopropenone sensitization with weekly scalp DPC. TCRdb reprocessed the RACE reads via MiXCR and lists one record per CDR3 protein. The profile shows around 350,000 distinct CDR3 sequences, about 5% of them singletons. Sequencing was performed on whole blood, taken in connection with sensitization to the hapten diphenylcyclopropenone (DPC). The receptors were sampled from a woman aged 18-30 years with alopecia areata. Some clones in this sample may be carry-over from other donors' samples.

This rearrangement joins TRBV29-1 to TRBJ2-3, with 9 positions matching TRBD1. This CDR3 comprises 14 residues. V shed 8 bases, J shed 2 bases, and the junction held 8 bases outside the gene matches. CDR1 is SQVTM, CDR2 ANQGSEA, per germline. The CDR3 loop is CSTGQGISTDTQYF. DNA of the CDR3: TGCAGCACGGGACAGGGCATATCCACAGATACGCAGTATTTT.

CDR3 sequence (DNA): TGTGCCAGCAGCCAAGTGTCGGGTGAAAAACTGTTTTTT. Translated, it gives CASSQVSGEKLFF. V usage is TRBV3-1 and J usage is TRBJ1-4; no firm D call. Deletions cut 1 base from V and 7 bases from J, with 7 bases between. Germline values: CDR1 LGHDT, CDR2 YNNKEL (reference sequence). The CDR3 runs to 13 residues.

This clonotype was seen more than once but under ten times. The chain couples TRBV2 to TRBJ1-1; the D is unclear. Per the germline V gene, CDR1 is SNHLY and CDR2 is FYNNEI. Trimming left V 6 bases short and J 1 base short, with 9 bases between. The CDR3 runs 13 residues. Written as DNA, the CDR3 is TGTGCCAGCAGGCAGAACGCGAACACTGAAGCTTTCTTT. Translating gives CASRQNANTEAFF. The complete variable domain, with remaining parts taken from reference TRBV2 and TRBJ1-1, reads EPEVTQTPSHQVTQMGQEVILRCVPISNHLYFYWYRQILGQKVEFLVSFYNNEISEKSEIFDDQFSVERPDGSNFTLKIRSTKLEDSAMYFCASRQNANTEAFFGQGTRLTVV.

A note on this clonotype: Its ends do not fully match the called genes, so a read error is possible. J is TRBJ1-2 and V is TRBV12-3 or TRBV12-4; 9 bases map to TRBD1. The CDR3 is made up of 11 amino acids. CDR3 sequence: CASSFGDRGYF. The DNA of the CDR3 is TGTGCCAGCAGTTTTGGAGACAGGGGGTACTTC.

This clonotype was counted only a few times. The CDR3 coding sequence is TGTGCCAGCAGCTTAAACCGGGGCCTGGACGAGCAGTACTTC. Translating it yields CASSLNRGLDEQYF. The chain has TRBV7-2 and TRBJ2-7, with D perhaps given as TRBD1 or TRBD2 (5 bases each). The germline gives CDR1 SGHTA, CDR2 FQGNSA. The CDR3 length is 14 residues. Deletions cut 2 bases from V and 5 bases from J, with 13 bases between.

This clonotype was observed many times. The chain carries TRBV20-1 and TRBJ2-7; maybe TRBD1 (6 bases). Trimming removed 5 bases from V and 4 bases from J, with 15 bases in between. This CDR3 has 13 amino acids. Germline lookup yields CDR1 DFQATT and CDR2 SNEGSKA (reference sequence). In DNA form, the CDR3 reads TGCAGTGCTTCAGGGGATTTGACGTACGAGCAGTACTTC. Translating it yields CSASGDLTYEQYF.

This clonotype has at least ten counts. The chain employs TRBV2 and TRBJ1-5; D unresolved. With 2 bases removed from V and 7 bases from J, the gap between germline ends came to 15 bases. Germline V gene sequence: CDR1 SNHLY, CDR2 FYNNEI. The CDR3 loop spans 15 amino acids. DNA of the CDR3: TGTGCCAGCAGTGAAAACAGTATATCCGGGCAGCCCCAGCATTTT. Residues: CASSENSISGQPQHF.

This clonotype has just a few counts. V gene TRBV3-1 combines with J gene TRBJ1-4; 8 nucleotides match TRBD1. Trimming cost V 3 bases and J 8 bases; bases outside gene matches: 11. The CDR3 has 16 residues. Per the germline V gene, CDR1 is LGHDT and CDR2 is YNNKEL (reference sequence). The CDR3 DNA reads as TGTGCCAGCAGCCACCGCCCCGGGACAGGTACGGAAAAACTGTTTTTT. Protein: CASSHRPGTGTEKLFF.

In its sample, this clonotype was seen a few times. The gene calls are TRBV7-9 and TRBJ1-3, with D unresolved. The CDR3 sequence is 14 residues long. The germline CDR1 and CDR2 sequences are SEHNR and FQNEAQ (reference sequence). Trimming took off 7 bases at V and 0 bases at J, with 10 bases between the two ends. The CDR3, as DNA: TGTGCCAGCAAGGATCGGAGCTCTGGAAACACCATATATTTT. Its translation is CASKDRSSGNTIYF.

The chain carries TRBV4-1 and TRBJ1-3; weak D call: TRBD1 (5 bases). This CDR3 is 16 amino acids long. Per germline, CDR1 MGHRA and CDR2 YSYEKL. V lost 0 bases, J lost 4 bases, and 13 bases lay in between. CDR3 DNA: TGCGCCAGCAGCCAAGATCGAGCCAGGGTAGGAAACACCATATATTTT. It specifies CASSQDRARVGNTIYF.

This clonotype was seen at least ten times. This chain joins TRBV10-3 and TRBJ1-6, with D maybe TRBD1 (5 bases). Germline values: CDR1 ENHRY, CDR2 SYGVKD. V lost 3 bases and J lost 9, with 6 bases in between. The CDR3 sequence is 12 residues long. The CDR3 sequence is CAISEGASPLHF. The CDR3 coding sequence is TGTGCCATCAGTGAAGGGGCTTCACCCCTCCACTTT.

This chain connects TRBV4-1 to TRBJ2-3; 7 bases line up with TRBD2. With V trimmed by 4 bases and J by 6 bases, 13 bases remained unmatched. This CDR3 has 16 amino acids. Germline lookup yields CDR1 MGHRA and CDR2 YSYEKL. The CDR3 here is CASSPPSQRGNDTQYF. Written as DNA, the CDR3 is TGCGCCAGCAGCCCTCCTTCCCAGCGGGGTAATGATACGCAGTATTTT.

This clonotype was seen a handful of times. The chain links TRBV28 to TRBJ1-6; 8 bases map to TRBD1. The germline V gene encodes CDR1 MDHEN and CDR2 SYDVKM. Unmatched junction bases numbered 8, after V lost 7 bases and J lost 6 bases. CDR3 size: 15 residues. The CDR3 loop reads CASKPHGQGNSPLHF. CDR3 in DNA: TGTGCCAGCAAACCACACGGACAGGGTAATTCACCCCTCCACTTT.

The table lists this clonotype with many counts. The chain couples TRBV20-1 to TRBJ2-7; no definite D call. From germline, CDR1 is DFQATT and CDR2 SNEGSKA (reference sequence). Trimming removed 0 bases at V and 4 bases at J, with 19 bases between. The length of the CDR3 is 16 residues. CDR3 sequence reads: CSARDSVTHALYEQYF. DNA for the CDR3: TGCAGTGCTAGAGATTCCGTGACCCACGCCCTATACGAGCAGTACTTC.

The sample holds a few counts of this clonotype. CDR3 sequence: CASSLGSEYEQYF. The CDR3 region has the DNA TGTGCCAGCAGCTTAGGGTCGGAGTACGAGCAGTACTTC. V is TRBV7-9 and J is TRBJ2-7, with D unresolved. The CDR3 is 13 amino acids. Germline V lookup: CDR1 SEHNR, CDR2 FQNEAQ (reference sequence). V lost 1 base and J lost 4, with 8 bases in between.

This clonotype has a handful of counts. The V and J genes are TRBV11-2 and TRBJ1-2; D perhaps matches TRBD1 (5 bases). Germline V CDR1 and CDR2: SGHAT, FQNNGV. The V end was cut by 4 bases, the J end by 3 bases, with 18 bases between. The CDR3 runs 16 residues. CDR3 residues: CASSSGTAESYYGYTF. CDR3 in DNA: TGTGCCAGCAGCTCTGGGACGGCCGAGAGTTACTATGGCTACACCTTC.

This clonotype was counted a few times. The CDR3 spells CASSGDRGDEKLFF. The CDR3 coding sequence is TGTGCCAGCAGTGGGGACAGGGGGGACGAAAAACTGTTTTTT. The chain links TRBV25-1 to TRBJ1-4; 11 positions agree with TRBD1. Germline CDR1 reads MGHDK; CDR2 reads SYGVNS. The length of the CDR3 is 14 residues. J gave up 8 bases and V 4 bases, and 3 bases lay outside the gene matches. Based on the CDR3 plus reference TRBV25-1 and TRBJ1-4, the full variable domain is EADIYQTPRYLVIGTGKKITLECSQTMGHDKMYWYQQDPGMELHLIHYSYGVNSTEKGDLSSESTVSRIRTEHFPLTLESARPSHTSQYLCASSGDRGDEKLFFGSGTQLSVL.

This clonotype was seen ten or more times. The chain employs TRBV27 and TRBJ2-7; D is undetermined. The V end lost 3 bases, the J end lost 6 bases, and 15 bases lay between the germline ends. Germline loops: CDR1 MNHEY, CDR2 SMNVEV (reference sequence). The CDR3 has 14 amino acids. CDR3 amino acids: CASSLAGPGPEQYF. CDR3 sequence (DNA): TGTGCCAGCAGTTTGGCCGGGCCGGGCCCCGAGCAGTACTTC.

This clonotype was observed a handful of times. The chain is built from TRBV4-1 and TRBJ2-2, with D maybe TRBD2 (6 bases). V lost 0 bases and J lost 4, with 12 bases in between. This CDR3 spans 16 amino acids. Germline CDR1 reads MGHRA; CDR2 reads YSYEKL. The CDR3, as DNA: TGCGCCAGCAGCCAAGAGAGGGGACTCACCACCGGGGAGCTGTTTTTT. It codes for CASSQERGLTTGELFF.

This clonotype turned up a few times. The V and J genes are TRBV29-1 and TRBJ2-1; D ambiguous. Trimming cost V 5 bases and J 8 bases, with 16 bases left between them. This CDR3 has 13 residues. CDR1 and CDR2 from the germline V gene are SQVTM and ANQGSEA. The CDR3 nucleotides read TGCAGCGTTCGACCCCACTTTGAGGATGAGCAGTTCTTC. It codes for CSVRPHFEDEQFF.

In its sample, this clonotype was seen many times. This rearrangement joins TRBV3-1 to TRBJ2-2; D might be TRBD2 (6 bases). There are 17 residues in the CDR3. V was cut by 0 bases and J by 6 bases, with 17 bases left in between. CDR1 and CDR2 from the germline V gene are LGHDT and YNNKEL (reference sequence). The CDR3 coding sequence is TGTGCCAGCAGCCAAGATTCGGGGCGGGGAATGGCCGGGGAGCTGTTTTTT. This sequence encodes CASSQDSGRGMAGELFF. Supplemented by reference TRBV3-1 and TRBJ2-2, the full variable domain reads DTAVSQTPKYLVTQMGNDKSIKCEQNLGHDTMYWYKQDSKKFLKIMFSYNNKELIINETVPNRFSPKSPDKAHLNLHINSLELGDSAVYFCASSQDSGRGMAGELFFGEGSRLTVL.

This clonotype has a handful of counts. The V and J genes are TRBV7-9 and TRBJ2-6; D uncertain. The CDR3 covers 17 residues. Per germline, CDR1 SEHNR and CDR2 FQNEAQ (reference sequence). Trimming pared 3 bases from V and 2 bases from J, leaving 14 bases between. CDR3 bases: TGTGCCAGCAGCTTGCCCGTGGCAGCCCCTGGGGCCAACGTCCTGACTTTC. Translation gives CASSLPVAAPGANVLTF.

This clonotype has only a few counts. The gene calls are TRBV4-3 and TRBJ2-1; D possibly corresponds to TRBD2 (5 bases). This CDR3 is 15 amino acids long. Per germline, CDR1 LGHNA and CDR2 YSLEER. V lost 0 bases to trimming and J lost 2 bases, with 8 bases between them. The CDR3 DNA reads as TGCGCCAGCAGCCAAGATATCGGGGCCTACAATGAGCAGTTCTTC. It is translated as CASSQDIGAYNEQFF.